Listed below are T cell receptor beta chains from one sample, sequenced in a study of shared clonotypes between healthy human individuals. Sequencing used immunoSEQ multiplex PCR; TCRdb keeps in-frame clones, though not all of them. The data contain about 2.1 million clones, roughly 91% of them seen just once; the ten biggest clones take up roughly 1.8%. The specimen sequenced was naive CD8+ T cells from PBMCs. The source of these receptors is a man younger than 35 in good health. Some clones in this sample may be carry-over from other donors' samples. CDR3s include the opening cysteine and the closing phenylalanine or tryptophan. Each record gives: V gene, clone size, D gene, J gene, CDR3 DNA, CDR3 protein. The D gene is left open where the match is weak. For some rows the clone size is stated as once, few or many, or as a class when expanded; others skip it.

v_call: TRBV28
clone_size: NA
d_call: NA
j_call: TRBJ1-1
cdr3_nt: TGTGCCAGCACCGTCAGGGGCCCCGGGACGAACACTGAAGCTTTCTTT
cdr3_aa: CASTVRGPGTNTEAFF

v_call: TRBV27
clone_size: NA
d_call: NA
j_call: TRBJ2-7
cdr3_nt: TGTGCCAGCAGTTTAAGGGGGGTATACGAGCAGTACTTC
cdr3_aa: CASSLRGVYEQYF

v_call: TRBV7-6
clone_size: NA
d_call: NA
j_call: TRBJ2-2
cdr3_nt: TGTGCCAGCACCCCCGATTACACCGGGGAGCTGTTTTTT
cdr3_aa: CASTPDYTGELFF

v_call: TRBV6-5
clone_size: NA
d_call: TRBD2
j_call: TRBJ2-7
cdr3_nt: TGTGCCAGCAGTTACTCACCCGGGGGGACCTACGAGCAGTACTTC
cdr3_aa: CASSYSPGGTYEQYF

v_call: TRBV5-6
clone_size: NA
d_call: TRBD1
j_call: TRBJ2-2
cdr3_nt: TGTGCCAGCAGCCTGGGACAGGTGAACACCGGGGAGCTGTTTTTT
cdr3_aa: CASSLGQVNTGELFF

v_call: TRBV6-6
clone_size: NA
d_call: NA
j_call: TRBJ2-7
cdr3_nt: TGTGCCAGCAAGACTGAGGGGTACGAGCAGTACTTC
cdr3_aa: CASKTEGYEQYF

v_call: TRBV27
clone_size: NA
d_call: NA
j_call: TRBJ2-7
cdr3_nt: TGTGCCAGCAGTTGGAAGTCGCGCTACGAGCAGTACTTC
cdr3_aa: CASSWKSRYEQYF

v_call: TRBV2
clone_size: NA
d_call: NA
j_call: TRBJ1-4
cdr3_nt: TGTGCCAGCAGTGAGGAGGTGTTTGGTGAAAAACTGTTTTTT
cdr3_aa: CASSEEVFGEKLFF

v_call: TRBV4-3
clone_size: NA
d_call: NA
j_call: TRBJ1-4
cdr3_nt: TGCGCCAGCAGCCAAGGGGGGGGCTCGGGTGAAAAACTGTTTTTT
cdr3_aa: CASSQGGGSGEKLFF

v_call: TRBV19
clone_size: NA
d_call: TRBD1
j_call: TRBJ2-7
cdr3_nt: TGTGCCAGTAGTATTGGCTCGACAGGGGGCGAGCAGTACTTC
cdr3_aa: CASSIGSTGGEQYF

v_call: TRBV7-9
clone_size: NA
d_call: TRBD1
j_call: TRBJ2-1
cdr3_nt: TGTGCCAGCAGCTTGGGACAGGTGGGCGCTGAGCAGTTCTTC
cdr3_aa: CASSLGQVGAEQFF

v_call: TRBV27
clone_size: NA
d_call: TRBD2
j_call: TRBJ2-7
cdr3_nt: TGTGCCAGCGGTTTGCTAGCGGGAGCGTTGGTGTACGAGCAGTACTTC
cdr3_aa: CASGLLAGALVYEQYF

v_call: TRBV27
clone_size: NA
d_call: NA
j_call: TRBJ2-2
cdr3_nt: TGTGCCAGCAGTCCCTCAATGGGGCAGCACACCGGGGAGCTGTTTTTT
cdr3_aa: CASSPSMGQHTGELFF

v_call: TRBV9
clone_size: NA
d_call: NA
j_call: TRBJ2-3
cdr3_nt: TGTGCCAGCAGCGATCTCGGCCAGCGCACAGATACGCAGTATTTT
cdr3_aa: CASSDLGQRTDTQYF

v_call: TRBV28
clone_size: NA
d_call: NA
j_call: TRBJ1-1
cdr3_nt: TGTGCCAGCAGTTTAGAATTTGGGGGGACTGAAGCTTTCTTT
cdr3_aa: CASSLEFGGTEAFF

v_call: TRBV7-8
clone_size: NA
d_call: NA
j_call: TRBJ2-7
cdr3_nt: TGTGCCAGCAGCTTAAAGGGATCGGTCTACGAGCAGTACTTC
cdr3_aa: CASSLKGSVYEQYF

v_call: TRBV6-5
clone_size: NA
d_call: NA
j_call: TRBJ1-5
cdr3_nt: TGTGCCAGCAGTCCAAGCAGAGGGGGCAATCAGCCCCAGCATTTT
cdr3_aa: CASSPSRGGNQPQHF

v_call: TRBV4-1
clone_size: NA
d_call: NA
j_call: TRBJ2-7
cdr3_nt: TGCGCCAGCAGCGTCGCCGGGACCGGGTCCTACGAGCAGTACTTC
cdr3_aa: CASSVAGTGSYEQYF

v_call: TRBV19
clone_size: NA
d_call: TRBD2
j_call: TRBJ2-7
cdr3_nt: TGTGCCAGTAGTCGGCTAGCGGGAGCCCACGAGCAGTACTTC
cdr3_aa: CASSRLAGAHEQYF

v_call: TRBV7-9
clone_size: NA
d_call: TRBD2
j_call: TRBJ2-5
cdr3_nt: TGTGCCAGCAGCACGAGGACTAGCGGGAATCAAGAGACCCAGTACTTC
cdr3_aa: CASSTRTSGNQETQYF

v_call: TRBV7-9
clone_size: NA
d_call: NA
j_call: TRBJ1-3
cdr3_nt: TGTGCCAGCAGCTCAAGGACAGAGAACACCATATATTTT
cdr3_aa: CASSSRTENTIYF

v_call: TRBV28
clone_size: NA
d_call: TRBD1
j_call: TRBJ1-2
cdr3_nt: TGTGCCAGCAGGAGGACAGGGGCTAGTGATGGCTACACCTTC
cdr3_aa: CASRRTGASDGYTF

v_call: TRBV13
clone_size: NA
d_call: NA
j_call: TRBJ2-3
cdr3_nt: TGTGCCAGCAGCCAAGACCCCACAGATACGCAGTATTTT
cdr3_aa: CASSQDPTDTQYF

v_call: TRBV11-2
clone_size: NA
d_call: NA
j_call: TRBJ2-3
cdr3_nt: TGTGCCAGCAGCTTAGTTGGGGGCGAAGGCACAGATACGCAGTATTTT
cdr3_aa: CASSLVGGEGTDTQYF

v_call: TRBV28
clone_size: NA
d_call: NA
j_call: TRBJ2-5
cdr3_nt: TGTGCCAGCAGCCGGTTTGTTCATCCCGCGGAGACCCAGTACTTC
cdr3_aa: CASSRFVHPAETQYF

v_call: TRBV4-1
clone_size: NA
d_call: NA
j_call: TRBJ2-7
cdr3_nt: TGCGCCAGCAGCCAAGAAGGACTTGGCTACGAGCAGTACTTC
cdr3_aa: CASSQEGLGYEQYF

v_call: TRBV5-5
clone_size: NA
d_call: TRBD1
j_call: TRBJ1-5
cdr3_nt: TGTGCCAGCAGCTACCGGGACAGGGGTTTCCTAAATAGCAATCAGCCCCAGCATTTT
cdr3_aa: CASSYRDRGFLNSNQPQHF

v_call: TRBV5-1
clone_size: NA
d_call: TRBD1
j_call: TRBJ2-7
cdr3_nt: TGCGCCAGCAGCTTCCGGGACAGGACCTACGAGCAGTACTTC
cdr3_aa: CASSFRDRTYEQYF

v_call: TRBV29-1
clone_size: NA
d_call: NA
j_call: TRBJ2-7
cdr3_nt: TGCAGCGTTGATTGGGGAAAACCCTACGAGCAGTACTTC
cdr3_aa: CSVDWGKPYEQYF

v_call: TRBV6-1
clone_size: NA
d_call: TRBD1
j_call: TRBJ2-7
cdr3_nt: TGTGCCAGCAGCGGGACAGGGGTCTTCTACGAGCAGTACTTC
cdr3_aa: CASSGTGVFYEQYF

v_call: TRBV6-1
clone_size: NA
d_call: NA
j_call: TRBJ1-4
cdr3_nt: TGTGCCACTAGACAGGTCTTTAATGAAAAACTGTTTTTT
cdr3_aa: CATRQVFNEKLFF

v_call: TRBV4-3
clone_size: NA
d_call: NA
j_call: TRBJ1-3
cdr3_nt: TGCGCCAGCAGCCAGTCCAGGGATGGGGTATCTGGAAACACCATATATTTT
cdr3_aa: CASSQSRDGVSGNTIYF

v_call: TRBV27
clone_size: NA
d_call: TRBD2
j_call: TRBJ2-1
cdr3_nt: TGTGCCAGCAGCCTAGCGGGAGGGGTATACAATGAGCAGTTCTTC
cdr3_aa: CASSLAGGVYNEQFF

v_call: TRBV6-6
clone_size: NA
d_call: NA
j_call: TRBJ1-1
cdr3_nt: TGTGCCAGCAGTTACTCGGCGTCTGAAGCTTTCTTT
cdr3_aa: CASSYSASEAFF

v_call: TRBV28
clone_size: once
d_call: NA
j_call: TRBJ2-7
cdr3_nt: TGTGCCAGCAGTCGTGATGGGGCAGCCTACGAGCAGTACTTC
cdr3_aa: CASSRDGAAYEQYF

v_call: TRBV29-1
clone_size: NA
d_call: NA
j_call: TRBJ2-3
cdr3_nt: TGCAGCGTTGTGCCTTGGGAAGTGGATACGCAGTATTTT
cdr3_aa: CSVVPWEVDTQYF

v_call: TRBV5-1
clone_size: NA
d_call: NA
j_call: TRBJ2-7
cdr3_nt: TGCGCCAGCAGCTTCCGGGAAAGCTCCTACGAGCAGTACTTC
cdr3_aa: CASSFRESSYEQYF

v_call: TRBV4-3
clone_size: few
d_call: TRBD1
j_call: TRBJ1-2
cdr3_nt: TGCGCCAGCAGCCTACCCGTGGCAGGGGGCGCGGGCCTTCATGGCTACACCTTC
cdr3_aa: CASSLPVAGGAGLHGYTF

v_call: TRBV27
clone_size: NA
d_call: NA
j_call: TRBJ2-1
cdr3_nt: TGTGCCAGCAGTCTCCGGGACCCCGCGGGCAATGAGCAGTTCTTC
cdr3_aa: CASSLRDPAGNEQFF

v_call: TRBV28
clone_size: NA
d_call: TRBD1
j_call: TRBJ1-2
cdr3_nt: TGTGCCAGCAGTCCACAGCGGACAGGGTTCTATGGCTACACCTTC
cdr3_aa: CASSPQRTGFYGYTF

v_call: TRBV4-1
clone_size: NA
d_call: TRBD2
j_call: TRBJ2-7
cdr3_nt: TGCGCCAGCAGCCAAGATCTAGCGCTAGCGGGAACCTCCTACGAGCAGTACTTC
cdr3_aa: CASSQDLALAGTSYEQYF

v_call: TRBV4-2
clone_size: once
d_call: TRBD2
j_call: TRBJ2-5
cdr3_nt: TGTGCCAGCAGCCTTAGCGGGAGTCTGGAGACCCAGTACTTC
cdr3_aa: CASSLSGSLETQYF

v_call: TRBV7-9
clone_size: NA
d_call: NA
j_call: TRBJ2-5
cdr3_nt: TGTGCCAGCAGCTTCGGGCCTTTGCCTTCACGTCAAGAGACCCAGTACTTC
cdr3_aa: CASSFGPLPSRQETQYF

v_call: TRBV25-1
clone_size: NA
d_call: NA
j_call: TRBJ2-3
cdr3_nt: TGTGCCAGCAGTGAGACAGCTCGGGGCACAGATACGCAGTATTTT
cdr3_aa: CASSETARGTDTQYF

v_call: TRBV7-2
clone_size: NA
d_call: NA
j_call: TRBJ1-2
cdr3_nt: TGTGCCAGCAGCCCGGGGGGGACGGGCTACACCTTC
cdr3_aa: CASSPGGTGYTF

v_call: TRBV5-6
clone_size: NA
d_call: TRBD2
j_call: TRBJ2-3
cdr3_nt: TGTGCCAGCAGCTTACGGACTAGCGGGGACTTCACAGATACGCAGTATTTT
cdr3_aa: CASSLRTSGDFTDTQYF

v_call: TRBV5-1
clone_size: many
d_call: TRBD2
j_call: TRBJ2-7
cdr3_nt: TGCGCCAGCAGCTTGATAGGTCGTGCGGGAGGGTTCTACGAGCAGTACTTC
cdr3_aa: CASSLIGRAGGFYEQYF

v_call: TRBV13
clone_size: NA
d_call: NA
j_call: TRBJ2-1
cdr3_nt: TGTGCCAGCAGCGACAGACAAAGCTCCTACAATGAGCAGTTCTTC
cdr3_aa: CASSDRQSSYNEQFF

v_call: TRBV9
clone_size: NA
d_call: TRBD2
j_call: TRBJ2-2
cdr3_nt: TGTGCCAGCAGCGTTGGGACTAGCGGGAGTTACACCGGGGAGCTGTTTTTT
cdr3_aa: CASSVGTSGSYTGELFF

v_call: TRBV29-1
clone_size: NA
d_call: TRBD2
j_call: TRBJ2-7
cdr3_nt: TGCAGCGTTGGACTAGCGGGAGGGTTCCACGAGCAGTACTTC
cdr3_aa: CSVGLAGGFHEQYF

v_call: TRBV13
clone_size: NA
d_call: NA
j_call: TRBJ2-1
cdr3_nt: TGTGCCAGCAGCTTCGTCCGGGAGCCGTACAATGAGCAGTTCTTC
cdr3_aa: CASSFVREPYNEQFF

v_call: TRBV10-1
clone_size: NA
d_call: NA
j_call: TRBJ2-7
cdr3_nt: TGCGCCAGCAGTGCCCGGGCCCGTGGATGTTGTTACTACGAGCAGTACTTC
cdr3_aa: CASSARARGCCYYEQYF

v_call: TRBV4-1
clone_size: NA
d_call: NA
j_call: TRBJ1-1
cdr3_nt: TGCGCCAGCAGCCAAGTCGGGTCAGGCTATGGGGCTTTCTTT
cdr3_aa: CASSQVGSGYGAFF